Below, 24 T cell receptor beta chains from the same sample are listed, as sequenced in a study of cytomegalovirus exposure and HLA in healthy donors. In the PCR, 60 Vbeta and 13 Jbeta primers were used. Libraries were prepared by immunoSEQ multiplex PCR; TCRdb keeps only in-frame clonotypes and omits some of them. The sample has 150,000 to 200,000 clones, about three quarters seen once. The sequencing input was PBMCs. All receptors derive from a woman under 40 in good health and CMV-seropositive.

This clone has just a few counts. The CDR3 DNA follows: TGTGCCAGCAGTCCGGACCCGGGACTAGCGGATGAGCAGTTCTTC. Residues: CASSPDPGLADEQFF. The rearrangement links TRBV27 to TRBJ2-1, with 11 bases identical to TRBD2. V was clipped by 5 bases and J by 8 bases; unmatched bases: 8. The CDR3 covers 15 residues. Germline CDR1 is MNHEY and CDR2 is SMNVEV (reference sequence).

The chain combines TRBV28 with TRBJ2-7, with 9 bases fitting TRBD1. The germline V gene has CDR1 MDHEN and CDR2 SYDVKM. V shed 5 bases and J 3 bases; nucleotides not matched to a gene: 8. This CDR3 is built from 15 residues. For the CDR3, the DNA is TGTGCCAGCAGTCCACAACAGGGGGCCTACTACGAGCAGTACTTC. Encoded protein: CASSPQQGAYYEQYF.

The V and J genes are TRBV28 and TRBJ1-3; maybe TRBD1 (5 bases). Germline V CDR1 and CDR2: MDHEN, SYDVKM. Deletions cut 6 bases from V and 0 bases from J, with 15 bases between. The CDR3 consists of 16 residues. The CDR3 loop reads CASRPRGGSSGNTIYF. CDR3 DNA sequence: TGTGCCAGCAGGCCTCGGGGGGGGTCCTCTGGAAACACCATATATTTT.

This rearrangement joins TRBV6-5 to TRBJ2-7; possibly TRBD2 for D (6 bases). Germline V gene data show CDR1 as MNHEY and CDR2 as SVGAGI. CDR3 length: 13 residues. V was pared by 5 bases and J by 6 bases, with 14 bases between. CDR3 loop: CASSEGTPFEQYF. In nucleotides, the CDR3 is TGTGCCAGCAGTGAGGGGACTCCCTTCGAGCAGTACTTC.

In this sample, this clone turned up a few times. The CDR3 sequence: CAWSPPGTSESETQYF. In nucleotides, the CDR3 is TGTGCCTGGAGCCCACCCGGGACTAGCGAATCGGAGACCCAGTACTTC. The genes are TRBV30 and TRBJ2-5; TRBD2 matches at 10 bases. Germline-derived CDR1 and CDR2 are GTSNPN and SVGIG (reference sequence). CDR3 length: 16 amino acids. V lost 3 bases, J lost 5 bases, and 12 bases stayed unmatched. The full variable domain, with the rest looked up from reference TRBV30 and TRBJ2-5, is SQTIHQWPATLVQPVGSPLSLECTVEGTSNPNLYWYRQAAGRGLQLLFYSVGIGQISSEVPQNLSASRPQDRQFILSSKKLLLSDSGFYLCAWSPPGTSESETQYFGPGTRLLVL.

This clone was seen more than once but under ten times. The chain combines TRBV5-1 with TRBJ1-5, with 9 bases fitting TRBD1. The CDR3 covers 15 residues. Unmatched junction bases numbered 5, after V lost 3 bases and J lost 4 bases. Germline values: CDR1 SGHRS, CDR2 YFSETQ. The CDR3 sequence: CASSWGQGANQPQHF. CDR3 in DNA: TGCGCCAGCAGCTGGGGACAGGGCGCAAATCAGCCCCAGCATTTT. Complete variable domain (other parts from reference TRBV5-1 and TRBJ1-5): KAGVTQTPRYLIKTRGQQVTLSCSPISGHRSVSWYQQTPGQGLQFLFEYFSETQRNKGNFPGRFSGRQFSNSRSEMNVSTLELGDSALYLCASSWGQGANQPQHFGDGTRLSIL.

The gene calls are TRBV10-3 and TRBJ2-2; 7 bases are shared with TRBD2. Trimming cost V 7 bases and J 6 bases; bases outside gene matches: 11. Germline lookup yields CDR1 ENHRY and CDR2 SYGVKD. The CDR3 contains 15 residues. CDR3 residues: CAITPRGLGAGELFF. The CDR3 DNA reads TGTGCCATCACCCCGCGAGGACTAGGGGCCGGGGAGCTGTTTTTT.

V and J are TRBV25-1 and TRBJ1-1; a weak D match, TRBD1 (6 bases). The length of the CDR3 is 13 residues. Trimming pared 6 bases from V and 7 bases from J, leaving 15 bases between. The germline V gene has CDR1 MGHDK and CDR2 SYGVNS. DNA for the CDR3: TGTGCCAGCAGACCCATGGGGACAAATGAAGCTTTCTTT. Translation: CASRPMGTNEAFF.

This clone was recorded once. V and J are TRBV5-1 and TRBJ2-3; D might be TRBD2 (6 bases). CDR1 and CDR2 (germline): SGHRS, YFSETQ. This CDR3 is 13 amino acids long. Trimming removed 5 bases from V and 9 bases from J, with 16 bases in between. The CDR3 sequence: CASRETGEDTQYF. As DNA, the CDR3 is TGCGCCAGCAGGGAAACGGGGGAAGACACGCAGTATTTT.

The genes are TRBV7-2 and TRBJ2-3, with 10 bases identical to TRBD1. The CDR3 loop spans 15 amino acids. Germline V CDR1 and CDR2: SGHTA, FQGNSA. The V gene end was trimmed by 5 bases and the J gene end by 3 bases; junction bases not matched to a gene: 5. The chain's CDR3 is CASSTTGQGTDTQYF. The CDR3 coding sequence is TGTGCCAGCAGCACCACGGGACAGGGGACAGATACGCAGTATTTT.

The chain combines TRBV7-9 with TRBJ1-3, with TRBD1 identical over 8 bases. V was pared by 5 bases and J by 4 bases, with 10 bases of the junction left unmatched. The germline V gene has CDR1 SEHNR and CDR2 FQNEAQ (reference sequence). CDR3 length: 16 amino acids. The CDR3 is CASSPGQGLYGNTIYF. In DNA form, the CDR3 reads TGTGCCAGCAGCCCCGGACAGGGTCTGTACGGAAACACCATATATTTT. The entire variable domain, with the rest obtained from reference TRBV7-9 and TRBJ1-3, is as follows: DTGVSQNPRHKITKRGQNVTFRCDPISEHNRLYWYRQTLGQGPEFLTYFQNEAQLEKSRLLSDRFSAERPKGSFSTLEIQRTEQGDSAMYLCASSPGQGLYGNTIYFGEGSWLTVV.

V usage is TRBV11-2 and J usage is TRBJ2-1, with 14 bases aligning to TRBD2. Germline CDR1 reads SGHAT; CDR2 reads FQNNGV. J was trimmed by 9 bases and V by 4 bases; bases with no gene match: 5. There are 15 residues in the CDR3. CDR3 region: CASSSRLAGGVEQFF. CDR3 DNA: TGTGCCAGCAGCTCACGACTAGCGGGAGGGGTTGAGCAGTTCTTC.

This chain links TRBV6-1 with TRBJ1-6; D remains ambiguous. Germline CDR1 and CDR2: MNHNS and SASEGT. The CDR3 sequence is 14 residues long. Between the trimmed V and J ends, which lost 1 base and 10 bases, there was a span of 11 bases. The CDR3 reads CASSEDPAISPLHF. CDR3 nucleotides: TGTGCCAGCAGTGAAGACCCTGCTATCTCACCCCTCCACTTT.

The rearrangement uses TRBV2 and TRBJ1-5; 12 bases fit TRBD1. Looked up from germline, CDR1 is SNHLY and CDR2 is FYNNEI. The CDR3 spans 16 residues. V was clipped by 8 bases and J by 7 bases; unmatched bases: 12. CDR3 nucleotide sequence: TGTGCCAGCGGCCTAGGGACAGGGGGCTTCGGACAGCCCCAGCATTTT. It encodes CASGLGTGGFGQPQHF.

The gene calls are TRBV9 and TRBJ2-3; D is possibly TRBD2 (5 bases). CDR1 is SGDLS and CDR2 is YYNGEE in the germline V gene. The CDR3 contains 15 residues. Trimming cost V 4 bases and J 1 base, with 13 bases left between them. The DNA for the CDR3 is TGTGCCAGCAGCCCTCGGAACGGGGGCACAGATACGCAGTATTTT. Residues: CASSPRNGGTDTQYF.

This clone was seen more than once but under ten times. The chain links TRBV4-1 to TRBJ2-5, with D uncertain. The CDR3 has 14 residues. Germline V gene sequence: CDR1 MGHRA, CDR2 YSYEKL. Trimming pared 1 base from V and 2 bases from J, leaving 8 bases between. The DNA for the CDR3 is TGCGCCAGCAGCCAAGTCCAGATACAAGAGACCCAGTACTTC. Its protein is CASSQVQIQETQYF.

The V gene is TRBV7-3, the J gene TRBJ2-2; 16 bases match TRBD2. V gave up 5 bases and J gave up 3 bases; unmatched junction bases: 9. Germline assignment: CDR1 SGHTA and CDR2 FQGTGA. The CDR3 is made up of 19 amino acids. The chain's CDR3 is CASSATPGLAGGDTGELFF. Here the CDR3 DNA reads TGTGCCAGCAGCGCAACCCCGGGACTAGCGGGAGGGGACACCGGGGAGCTGTTTTTT.

V gene TRBV10-2 combines with J gene TRBJ1-1, with D unresolved. Germline V gives CDR1 WSHSY, CDR2 SAAADI. The CDR3 is made up of 12 amino acids. The V gene lost 2 bases and the J gene lost 1 base, with 2 bases spanning the gap. The CDR3 is CASSEQNTEAFF. The DNA for the CDR3 is TGCGCCAGCAGTGAGCAGAACACTGAAGCTTTCTTT.

This clone appeared a few times. The V and J genes are TRBV5-4 and TRBJ2-7; 13 positions match TRBD2. The ends lost 4 bases at V and 1 base at J; junction bases unmatched: 2. The germline V gene encodes CDR1 SGHNT and CDR2 YYREEE (reference sequence). CDR3 length equals 15 residues. The CDR3 region has the DNA TGTGCCAGCAGCGCGGGACTAGCGGGATCCTACGAGCAGTACTTC. This codes for CASSAGLAGSYEQYF.

The V call is TRBV7-2, the J call TRBJ1-1; D uncertain. V shed 8 bases and J shed 3 bases, with 16 bases lying between them. The germline V gene encodes CDR1 SGHTA and CDR2 FQGNSA. The CDR3 spans 14 residues. CDR3 residues: CASSKAEAYTEAFF. CDR3 nucleotide sequence: TGTGCCAGCTCTAAGGCGGAAGCGTACACTGAAGCTTTCTTT.

The chain combines TRBV10-1 with TRBJ1-1; tentative D call: TRBD1 (5 bases). The CDR3 runs 15 residues. V was shortened by 3 bases and J by 4 bases, with 15 bases between the two germline ends. Germline loops: CDR1 WNHNN, CDR2 SYGVQD (reference sequence). Written as DNA, the CDR3 is TGCGCCAGCAGTGATCAGGCCAGGGTAGGCACTGAAGCTTTCTTT. This translates into CASSDQARVGTEAFF.

Here the CDR3 reads CAWSENSMYEQYF. The CDR3, as DNA: TGTGCCTGGAGCGAGAATAGTATGTACGAGCAGTACTTC. J is TRBJ2-7 and V is TRBV30; D ambiguous. V lost 3 bases and J 4 bases, leaving 13 bases between the germline ends. The germline CDR1 and CDR2 sequences are GTSNPN and SVGIG (reference sequence). This CDR3 has 13 residues.

This chain uses TRBV28 with TRBJ1-5; D unresolved. The germline CDR1 and CDR2 sequences are MDHEN and SYDVKM. V was cut by 4 bases and J by 11 bases, with 12 bases left in between. The CDR3 sequence is 12 residues long. The CDR3 DNA is TGTGCCAGCAGTTCCCCTGTTATCGCCCAGCATTTT. Its protein product is CASSSPVIAQHF.

The chain joins TRBV5-6 to TRBJ2-1; 7 bases map to TRBD2. This CDR3 is built from 16 residues. CDR1 SGHDT and CDR2 YYEEEE come from the germline V gene. V trimming: 4 bases; J trimming: 10 bases; junction bases outside the gene matches: 17. The CDR3 spells CASSKTGTTLLLEQFF. DNA of the CDR3: TGTGCCAGCAGCAAAACCGGGACTACGCTCCTTCTGGAGCAGTTCTTC. The whole variable domain, remainder taken from reference TRBV5-6 and TRBJ2-1, is DAGVTQSPTHLIKTRGQQVTLRCSPKSGHDTVSWYQQALGQGPQFIFQYYEEEERQRGNFPDRFSGHQFPNYSSELNVNALLLGDSALYLCASSKTGTTLLLEQFFGPGTRLTVL.